Following are 13 T cell receptor beta chains from one sample sequenced in a study of CD8+ T cells in alopecia areata. Extraction and reverse transcription of RNA yielded cDNA as the sequencing template. The assay was immunoSEQ multiplex PCR, and TCRdb's table has in-frame clones only and misses some. The data contain about 110,000 clones, 59% of them singletons. The sample comprised CD8+ T cells sorted from blood. The receptor set was obtained from a human donor in good health.

This chain links TRBV7-9 with TRBJ2-1, with unresolved D. Germline V CDR1 and CDR2: SEHNR, FQNEAQ (reference sequence). The length of the CDR3 is 14 residues. V was pared by 4 bases and J by 4 bases, with 11 bases between. CDR3 sequence: CASSSTDGYNEQFF. In DNA form, the CDR3 reads TGTGCCAGCAGCTCTACTGACGGGTACAATGAGCAGTTCTTC.

The chain combines TRBV5-1 with TRBJ2-2, with D perhaps TRBD1 (5 bases). The V end was cut by 4 bases, the J end by 8 bases, with 12 bases between. The CDR3 is 13 amino acids. The germline V gene has CDR1 SGHRS and CDR2 YFSETQ. The CDR3: CASSRQQGGELFF. The CDR3 DNA sequence: TGCGCCAGCAGCCGACAGCAAGGAGGGGAGCTGTTTTTT.

This CDR3 reads CARPLRQGDHPGELFF. CDR3 bases: TGCGCCAGACCTCTTAGACAGGGCGACCACCCCGGGGAGCTGTTTTTT. The V gene is TRBV23-1, the J gene TRBJ2-2, with 7 bases lining up with TRBD1. TRBV23-1 is identified as an open reading frame with a role that is uncertain. CDR3 length: 16 residues. V shed 9 bases and J 6 bases; nucleotides not matched to a gene: 16.

The sample holds a few counts of this clone. V is TRBV28 and J is TRBJ1-1, with 9 bases identical to TRBD1. The length of the CDR3 is 14 residues. The V gene end was trimmed by 6 bases and the J gene end by 2 bases; junction bases not matched to a gene: 4. The germline V gene encodes CDR1 MDHEN and CDR2 SYDVKM. CDR3 loop: CASSQGQGNTEAFF. The CDR3 DNA follows: TGTGCCAGCAGCCAGGGACAGGGTAACACTGAAGCTTTCTTT.

The chain recombines TRBV10-2 with TRBJ2-3; no clear D gene. Trimming cost V 5 bases and J 2 bases, with 2 bases left between them. Germline-derived CDR1 and CDR2 are WSHSY and SAAADI. The length of the CDR3 is 11 residues. The CDR3 bases are TGCGCCAGCAGTCCCACAGATACGCAGTATTTT. Translation: CASSPTDTQYF.

V usage is TRBV6-5 and J usage is TRBJ2-5, with a possible D match to TRBD2 (5 bases). V lost 6 bases and J lost 2, with 10 bases in between. Germline assignment: CDR1 MNHEY and CDR2 SVGAGI. The CDR3 runs to 13 residues. The CDR3 DNA reads TGTGCCAGCAGGGACTTTCGACAAGAGACCCAGTACTTC. Protein sequence: CASRDFRQETQYF.

The chain recombines TRBV25-1 with TRBJ2-3; tentatively, D is TRBD1 or TRBD2 (5 bases each). Germline CDR1 MGHDK, CDR2 SYGVNS. V dropped 4 bases and J dropped 6 bases, with 20 bases sitting between them. CDR3 length: 16 residues. The CDR3 nucleotides read TGTGCCAGCAGTGGGGACCCCGGGAAAAGCAATGATACGCAGTATTTT. Translated, it gives CASSGDPGKSNDTQYF.

J is TRBJ1-1 and V is TRBV5-6; no definite D call. The CDR3 contains 16 residues. In germline, CDR1 is SGHDT, CDR2 YYEEEE. The V end was cut by 2 bases, the J end by 1 base, with 15 bases between. The CDR3 DNA reads as TGTGCCAGCAGCTTAATTGCCGGATCGACGAACACTGAAGCTTTCTTT. This sequence encodes CASSLIAGSTNTEAFF.

The V call is TRBV5-1, the J call TRBJ1-2, with TRBD1 matching 9 bases. The CDR3 loop spans 16 amino acids. J gave up 6 bases and V 4 bases, and 13 bases lay outside the gene matches. Germline V gene data show CDR1 as SGHRS and CDR2 as YFSETQ. The CDR3 is CASSQTPGQGHNGYTF. As DNA, the CDR3 is TGCGCCAGCAGCCAAACACCGGGACAGGGACATAATGGCTACACCTTC. Full variable domain (outside the CDR3, taken from reference TRBV5-1 and TRBJ1-2): KAGVTQTPRYLIKTRGQQVTLSCSPISGHRSVSWYQQTPGQGLQFLFEYFSETQRNKGNFPGRFSGRQFSNSRSEMNVSTLELGDSALYLCASSQTPGQGHNGYTFGSGTRLTVV.

V gene TRBV19 combines with J gene TRBJ2-5; D may be TRBD2 (5 bases). From germline, CDR1 is LNHDA and CDR2 SQIVND (reference sequence). Trimming pared 5 bases from V and 7 bases from J, leaving 17 bases between. The CDR3 is 14 amino acids. CDR3 amino acids: CASSGAAVVGTQYF. The CDR3 coding sequence is TGTGCCAGTAGTGGAGCGGCCGTGGTTGGGACCCAGTACTTC.

The chain joins TRBV28 to TRBJ2-4; TRBD2 agrees at 7 bases. This CDR3 region has 16 residues. From germline, CDR1 is MDHEN and CDR2 SYDVKM. J lost 3 bases, V lost 7 bases, and 12 bases had no gene match. Here the CDR3 DNA reads TGTGCCAGCACCCCCACGGGGGGTTTAGGCAAAAACATTCAGTACTTC. Its translation is CASTPTGGLGKNIQYF.

The chain carries TRBV10-3 and TRBJ2-3, with 7 bases identical to TRBD1. V lost 2 bases and J lost 4; bases outside the gene matches: 9. The CDR3 consists of 16 residues. The germline CDR1 and CDR2 sequences are ENHRY and SYGVKD. For the CDR3, the DNA is TGTGCCATCAGTGAGGAATGGACAGGTATTGCAGATACGCAGTATTTT. Residues: CAISEEWTGIADTQYF.

This chain joins TRBV5-1 and TRBJ1-6; D gene ambiguous. This CDR3 is built from 14 residues. CDR1 and CDR2 (germline): SGHRS, YFSETQ. V was clipped by 0 bases and J by 10 bases, with 11 bases between them. CDR3 sequence: CASSLEGLGSPLHF. Written as DNA, the CDR3 is TGCGCCAGCAGCTTGGAAGGGCTAGGATCACCCCTCCACTTT. Full variable domain (remainder filled in from reference TRBV5-1 and TRBJ1-6): KAGVTQTPRYLIKTRGQQVTLSCSPISGHRSVSWYQQTPGQGLQFLFEYFSETQRNKGNFPGRFSGRQFSNSRSEMNVSTLELGDSALYLCASSLEGLGSPLHFGNGTRLTVT.